Shown below are 2 T cell receptor gamma chains from a single sample sequenced in a study of Vδ1+ human thymocytes. Study-wide findings and caveats: Thymic TRG and TRD repertoires appeared highly polyclonal, with Gaussian CDR3 length distributions.

These receptors are not linked to any known antigen. The template was reverse-transcribed extracted RNA. The CDR3 regions were amplified by multiplex PCR from V-gene primers to a constant-region primer. TCRdb re-called the multiplex PCR reads using CATT. The data show more than 25,000 gamma-chain clones, around 20% seen once. Sequenced input: Vdelta1+ gamma-delta thymocytes from the thymus. Subset described: FACS-sorted CD3+ TCRalphabeta- TCRVdelta1+ TCRVdelta2- thymocytes. The receptor source for this set is a boy in the first two years of life who had congenital heart surgery.

J is TRGJ1 or TRGJ2 and V is TRGV5. Germline V gene data show CDR1 as VINAFY and CDR2 as YDVSNSKD. The CDR3 has 12 amino acids. Trimming removed 6 bases from V and 2 bases from J; junction bases left unmatched: 4. The CDR3 nucleotides read TGTGCCACCTGGCCCCATTATTATAAGAAACTCTTT. This codes for CATWPHYYKKLF.

V gene TRGV4 combines with J gene TRGJ1 or TRGJ2. V shed 5 bases, J shed 7 bases, and the junction held 5 bases outside the gene matches. There are 11 residues in the CDR3. CDR1 and CDR2 (germline): EGSTGY, YDSYTSSV. The CDR3 spells CATWGWYKKLF. The DNA for the CDR3 is TGTGCCACCTGGGGCTGGTATAAGAAACTCTTT.